The rows below give T cell receptor beta chains drawn from one sample of a study of T cell clones after liver transplantation. The data were produced by immunoSEQ multiplex PCR, yet TCRdb's version contains in-frame clones alone and is incomplete. The sample consists of about 120,000 clones, around nine tenths of them appearing once. This specimen consisted of CD4+ T cells from blood, obtained 12 months after liver transplant. The receptors originated from a human patient who received a liver transplant. The graft donor may have contributed some T cells. CDR3s include the opening cysteine and the closing phenylalanine or tryptophan. Fields, in order: V gene, clone size, D gene, J gene, CDR3 DNA, CDR3 protein. The D gene is left open where the match is weak. Clone size is given for some rows only: seen once, a few or many times, or a class if the clone is expanded.

v_gene: TRBV9; abundance: NA; d_gene: TRBD2; j_gene: TRBJ2-1; CDR3nt: TGTGCCAGCAGCGGACAAACTAGCGGAAGGTTCTTC; CDR3aa: CASSGQTSGRFF
v_gene: TRBV2; abundance: NA; d_gene: TRBD1; j_gene: TRBJ2-7; CDR3nt: TGTGCCAGTACAGGGGGACGGGGCACATACGAGCAGTACTTC; CDR3aa: CASTGGRGTYEQYF
v_gene: TRBV5-1; abundance: NA; d_gene: TRBD1; j_gene: TRBJ2-7; CDR3nt: TGCGCCAGCAGACCCGGGACAGGGGGCTCCGAGCAGTACTTC; CDR3aa: CASRPGTGGSEQYF
v_gene: TRBV10-1; abundance: NA; d_gene: TRBD2; j_gene: TRBJ2-1; CDR3nt: TGCGCCAGCAGTGATTTAGGCAGCGGGGCCAATGAGCAGTTCTTC; CDR3aa: CASSDLGSGANEQFF
v_gene: TRBV7-8; abundance: NA; d_gene: TRBD1; j_gene: TRBJ1-5; CDR3nt: TGTGCCAGCAGCTTAACTACAGGGGACCGTAGCAATCAGCCCCAGCATTTT; CDR3aa: CASSLTTGDRSNQPQHF
v_gene: TRBV25-1; abundance: NA; d_gene: TRBD1; j_gene: TRBJ1-4; CDR3nt: TGTGCCAGCGGGACAGGGATGGGTGAAAAACTGTTTTTT; CDR3aa: CASGTGMGEKLFF
v_gene: TRBV28; abundance: once; d_gene: NA; j_gene: TRBJ1-3; CDR3nt: TGTGCCAGCAGTTTTGGCCGTGGGTCTGGAAACACCATATATTTT; CDR3aa: CASSFGRGSGNTIYF
v_gene: TRBV11-2; abundance: NA; d_gene: NA; j_gene: TRBJ2-7; CDR3nt: TGTGCCAGCAGCTTAGTATTAGGGGGGGACGAGCAGTACTTC; CDR3aa: CASSLVLGGDEQYF
v_gene: TRBV18; abundance: few; d_gene: TRBD2; j_gene: TRBJ2-7; CDR3nt: TGTGCCAGCTCACCACCGGGGGGGTTCAGCTCCTACGAGCAGTACTTC; CDR3aa: CASSPPGGFSSYEQYF
v_gene: TRBV9; abundance: NA; d_gene: NA; j_gene: TRBJ2-2; CDR3nt: TGTGCCAGCAGCGTGGACTCAGGGGTAGTCACCGGGGAGCTGTTTTTT; CDR3aa: CASSVDSGVVTGELFF
v_gene: TRBV10-3; abundance: NA; d_gene: NA; j_gene: TRBJ1-3; CDR3nt: TGTGCCATCAGTGAGACAGGGTCGGAGTCTGGAAACACCATATATTTT; CDR3aa: CAISETGSESGNTIYF
v_gene: TRBV9; abundance: NA; d_gene: NA; j_gene: TRBJ1-1; CDR3nt: TGTGCCAGCAGCGTAGACCCCACTCGAACCGAAGCTTTCTTT; CDR3aa: CASSVDPTRTEAFF
v_gene: TRBV9; abundance: NA; d_gene: NA; j_gene: TRBJ2-7; CDR3nt: TGTGCCAGCAGCGTAGGGTCTAAAAGCTACGAGCAGTACTTC; CDR3aa: CASSVGSKSYEQYF
v_gene: TRBV20-1; abundance: NA; d_gene: NA; j_gene: TRBJ2-5; CDR3nt: TGCAGTGCTTTATTCCAAGAGACCCAGTACTTC; CDR3aa: CSALFQETQYF
v_gene: TRBV11-3; abundance: NA; d_gene: NA; j_gene: TRBJ2-1; CDR3nt: TGTGCCAGCAGCTTATTTCCTCTGGGTGAGCAGTTCTTC; CDR3aa: CASSLFPLGEQFF
v_gene: TRBV5-8; abundance: NA; d_gene: TRBD1; j_gene: TRBJ1-1; CDR3nt: TGTGCCAGCAGCATTTTTAGGACAGGGGTTACTGAAGCTTTCTTT; CDR3aa: CASSIFRTGVTEAFF
v_gene: TRBV7-9; abundance: NA; d_gene: TRBD1; j_gene: TRBJ2-3; CDR3nt: TGTGCCAGCAGCTTAGGGGACAGGGGGCGATCAGATACGCAGTATTTT; CDR3aa: CASSLGDRGRSDTQYF
v_gene: TRBV5-4; abundance: NA; d_gene: TRBD1; j_gene: TRBJ2-7; CDR3nt: TGTGCCAGCAGCCCCGCCGGGACAGAAGACTACGAGCAGTACTTC; CDR3aa: CASSPAGTEDYEQYF
v_gene: TRBV7-2; abundance: once; d_gene: NA; j_gene: TRBJ2-7; CDR3nt: TGTGCCAGCAGCTTAGCGGTGAACTCCTACGAGCAGTACTTC; CDR3aa: CASSLAVNSYEQYF
v_gene: TRBV11-2; abundance: NA; d_gene: NA; j_gene: TRBJ2-2; CDR3nt: TGTGCCAGCAGCTTAGGACGGGGGATCGGGGAGCTGTTTTTT; CDR3aa: CASSLGRGIGELFF
v_gene: TRBV6-5; abundance: once; d_gene: NA; j_gene: TRBJ1-6; CDR3nt: TGTGCCAGCAGTGTGGTGAATTCACCCCTCCACTTT; CDR3aa: CASSVVNSPLHF
v_gene: TRBV20-1; abundance: NA; d_gene: NA; j_gene: TRBJ2-1; CDR3nt: TGCAGTGCTAGGATCCGGAATGAGCAGTTCTTC; CDR3aa: CSARIRNEQFF
v_gene: TRBV4-2; abundance: NA; d_gene: TRBD1; j_gene: TRBJ2-5; CDR3nt: TGTGCCAGCAGCCAAGCCGGGACAGGGGGAGAAGAGACCCAGTACTTC; CDR3aa: CASSQAGTGGEETQYF
v_gene: TRBV5-6; abundance: NA; d_gene: NA; j_gene: TRBJ1-1; CDR3nt: TGTGCCAGCAGTCCTGCCAGGGGAGGGGCTTTCTTT; CDR3aa: CASSPARGGAFF
v_gene: TRBV19; abundance: NA; d_gene: NA; j_gene: TRBJ1-3; CDR3nt: TGTGCCAGTAGTATCCCTACGGGACAAACGAAAGGAAACACCATATATTTT; CDR3aa: CASSIPTGQTKGNTIYF
v_gene: TRBV19; abundance: once; d_gene: NA; j_gene: TRBJ2-3; CDR3nt: TGTGCCAGTAGCCGGGACTCTTCTTTCACAGATACGCAGTATTTT; CDR3aa: CASSRDSSFTDTQYF
v_gene: TRBV27; abundance: NA; d_gene: NA; j_gene: TRBJ1-5; CDR3nt: TGTGCCAGCTGGGGATCTTTCAATCAGCCCCAGCATTTT; CDR3aa: CASWGSFNQPQHF
v_gene: TRBV6-5; abundance: once; d_gene: TRBD2; j_gene: TRBJ2-7; CDR3nt: TGTGCCAGCAGTTACGGGCGGGAGCGTTCGTCCTACGAGCAGTACTTC; CDR3aa: CASSYGRERSSYEQYF
v_gene: TRBV5-1; abundance: NA; d_gene: NA; j_gene: TRBJ1-5; CDR3nt: TGCGCCAGCAGCTTGGGGCAGGGAGGAAGCAATCAGCCCCAGCATTTT; CDR3aa: CASSLGQGGSNQPQHF
v_gene: TRBV10-3; abundance: NA; d_gene: NA; j_gene: TRBJ1-4; CDR3nt: TGTGCCACCCGGGCGCGGGACGGGGAAAAACTGTTTTTT; CDR3aa: CATRARDGEKLFF
v_gene: TRBV5-1; abundance: NA; d_gene: NA; j_gene: TRBJ2-2; CDR3nt: TGCGCCAGCAGCCCCCGGGTACCCGGACCCGGGGAGCTGTTTTTT; CDR3aa: CASSPRVPGPGELFF
v_gene: TRBV19; abundance: NA; d_gene: TRBD1; j_gene: TRBJ2-2; CDR3nt: TGTGCCAGTCGACAGGGTAGCACCGGGGAGCTGTTTTTT; CDR3aa: CASRQGSTGELFF
v_gene: TRBV28; abundance: NA; d_gene: NA; j_gene: TRBJ1-2; CDR3nt: TGTGCCAGCAGTTTAAACAGTTATGGCTACACCTTC; CDR3aa: CASSLNSYGYTF
v_gene: TRBV7-9; abundance: NA; d_gene: TRBD1; j_gene: TRBJ1-2; CDR3nt: TGTGCCAGCAGCTTAGGACAGGGATATGGCTACACCTTC; CDR3aa: CASSLGQGYGYTF
v_gene: TRBV25-1; abundance: NA; d_gene: NA; j_gene: TRBJ1-4; CDR3nt: TGTGCCAGCAGCTCAGGGAGGGGTGAAAAACTGTTTTTT; CDR3aa: CASSSGRGEKLFF
v_gene: TRBV6-1; abundance: NA; d_gene: NA; j_gene: TRBJ2-5; CDR3nt: TGTGCCAGCAGTGAAGTTAACGGAAGGACCCAGTACTTC; CDR3aa: CASSEVNGRTQYF
v_gene: TRBV7-2; abundance: NA; d_gene: NA; j_gene: TRBJ1-1; CDR3nt: TGTGCCAGCAGAAACCCGCGGGGAGGGTTGACTGAAGCTTTCTTT; CDR3aa: CASRNPRGGLTEAFF
v_gene: TRBV7-2; abundance: NA; d_gene: TRBD1; j_gene: TRBJ2-2; CDR3nt: TGTGCCAGCAGCTTACCAAGGCAGGGGGCGATGACCGGGGAGCTGTTTTTT; CDR3aa: CASSLPRQGAMTGELFF
v_gene: TRBV6-1; abundance: few; d_gene: NA; j_gene: TRBJ2-2; CDR3nt: TGTGCCAGCAGTGAAACAGGGTGGGGTGCCGGGGAGCTGTTTTTT; CDR3aa: CASSETGWGAGELFF
v_gene: TRBV5-1; abundance: NA; d_gene: TRBD2; j_gene: TRBJ2-1; CDR3nt: TGCGCCAGCAGCTACGGACTAGCGGGAGGGGGCAATGAGCAGTTCTTC; CDR3aa: CASSYGLAGGGNEQFF
v_gene: TRBV29-1; abundance: NA; d_gene: NA; j_gene: TRBJ2-2; CDR3nt: TGCAGCGTTCCTTACCCCGAACGCCCCGGGCGAGTCCCCGGGGAGCTGTTTTTT; CDR3aa: CSVPYPERPGRVPGELFF
v_gene: TRBV10-3; abundance: NA; d_gene: NA; j_gene: TRBJ2-7; CDR3nt: TGTGCCATCAGCCTAGGTTCCTACGAGCAGTACTTC; CDR3aa: CAISLGSYEQYF
v_gene: TRBV28; abundance: NA; d_gene: NA; j_gene: TRBJ1-2; CDR3nt: TGTGCCAGCAGTTTATGGGGGGCGGGCGGATCCAACTATGGCTACACCTTC; CDR3aa: CASSLWGAGGSNYGYTF
v_gene: TRBV20-1; abundance: NA; d_gene: NA; j_gene: TRBJ2-5; CDR3nt: TGCAGTGCCCGTAGCGTGGAGACCCAGTACTTC; CDR3aa: CSARSVETQYF
v_gene: TRBV4-2; abundance: few; d_gene: NA; j_gene: TRBJ2-1; CDR3nt: TGTGCCAGCAGCCCGGACAATGAGCAGTTCTTC; CDR3aa: CASSPDNEQFF
v_gene: TRBV6-1; abundance: NA; d_gene: NA; j_gene: TRBJ1-3; CDR3nt: TGTGCCAGCAGTCAGGACCCCTCTGGAAACACCATATATTTT; CDR3aa: CASSQDPSGNTIYF
v_gene: TRBV5-8; abundance: NA; d_gene: NA; j_gene: TRBJ2-6; CDR3nt: TGTGCCAGCAGCCCCGCAGGGCGGGACTCTGGGGCCAACGTCCTGACTTTC; CDR3aa: CASSPAGRDSGANVLTF
v_gene: TRBV9; abundance: NA; d_gene: NA; j_gene: TRBJ1-3; CDR3nt: TGTGCCAGCAGCGTAGGAGGGAAGGCTGGAAACACCATATATTTT; CDR3aa: CASSVGGKAGNTIYF
v_gene: TRBV6-5; abundance: NA; d_gene: NA; j_gene: TRBJ2-3; CDR3nt: TGTGCCAGCAGTTACAGGGCCCAGGTAACAGATACGCAGTATTTT; CDR3aa: CASSYRAQVTDTQYF
v_gene: TRBV4-3; abundance: NA; d_gene: TRBD1; j_gene: TRBJ2-1; CDR3nt: TGCGCCAGCAGCCAACAGGGGGCGGGGTACAATGAGCAGTTCTTC; CDR3aa: CASSQQGAGYNEQFF
v_gene: TRBV2; abundance: NA; d_gene: TRBD2; j_gene: TRBJ2-3; CDR3nt: TGTGCCAGCAGGTCAGCGGGAGACGGGGGTCGGGATACGCAGTATTTT; CDR3aa: CASRSAGDGGRDTQYF
v_gene: TRBV2; abundance: NA; d_gene: NA; j_gene: TRBJ1-1; CDR3nt: TGTGCCAGCAGGGTCGAGGCCACAGAGACTGAAGCTTTCTTT; CDR3aa: CASRVEATETEAFF
v_gene: TRBV28; abundance: NA; d_gene: TRBD1; j_gene: TRBJ1-4; CDR3nt: TGTGCCAGCAGTCTAGAGGGGGCTGGGAATGAAAAACTGTTTTTT; CDR3aa: CASSLEGAGNEKLFF
v_gene: TRBV9; abundance: NA; d_gene: NA; j_gene: TRBJ1-2; CDR3nt: TGTGCCAGCAACCAGGACGGTTCTGACAACTATGGCTACACCTTC; CDR3aa: CASNQDGSDNYGYTF
v_gene: TRBV7-6; abundance: NA; d_gene: NA; j_gene: TRBJ1-5; CDR3nt: TGTGCCAGCAGCTTAGGTCCGGGTCAGCCCCAGCATTTT; CDR3aa: CASSLGPGQPQHF
v_gene: TRBV7-2; abundance: NA; d_gene: NA; j_gene: TRBJ2-7; CDR3nt: TGTGCCAGCAGTCCCGGAGGGAGCTCCTACGAGCAGTACTTC; CDR3aa: CASSPGGSSYEQYF
v_gene: TRBV5-1; abundance: NA; d_gene: TRBD2; j_gene: TRBJ2-7; CDR3nt: TGCGCCAGCAGCCCAGCGGGAGGGTCCTACGAGCAGTACTTC; CDR3aa: CASSPAGGSYEQYF
v_gene: TRBV18; abundance: NA; d_gene: NA; j_gene: TRBJ2-3; CDR3nt: TGTGCCAGCTCACCGTCCTTTGGGAGCACAGATACGCAGTATTTT; CDR3aa: CASSPSFGSTDTQYF
v_gene: TRBV4-3; abundance: NA; d_gene: NA; j_gene: TRBJ2-7; CDR3nt: TGCGCCAGCAGCCAAGATGATCCGGGGAACTACGAGCAGTACTTC; CDR3aa: CASSQDDPGNYEQYF